This TCR beta chain was captured in a study of blood T cell repertoires in COVID-19. CDR1 MRHNA and CDR2 SNTAGT come from the germline V gene. The CDR3 is 16 residues long. V lost 3 bases, J lost 4 bases, and 7 bases stayed unmatched. Clones were read by immunoSEQ multiplex PCR, and TCRdb kept only the in-frame ones, dropping some. The sample carries about 180,000 clones, under 90% recorded once. The receptor's source is a woman older than 75 with active or convalescent COVID-19. The sample taken for sequencing was peripheral blood. The rearrangement links TRBV6-4 to TRBJ2-1; the match to TRBD2 covers 9 bases. CDR3: CASSEEAGGPYNEQFF. CDR3 DNA: TGTGCCAGCAGTGAGGAGGCGGGAGGGCCGTACAATGAGCAGTTCTTC.